The TCR beta chain described here comes from a study of blood T cell repertoires in COVID-19. While infection was still active, Seattle patients were enrolled and then followed longitudinally. Profiled with immunoSEQ multiplex PCR; TCRdb holds only in-frame clones, not every one. The data contain around 84,000 clones, around 82% of them singletons. Input material: peripheral blood. The receptor was derived from a man in his sixties with COVID-19, enrolled during active disease.

The CDR3 is CASSPTGGRGYTF. In DNA form, the CDR3 reads TGTGCCAGCAGCCCGACAGGGGGCCGTGGCTACACCTTC. This chain connects TRBV3-1 (or the pseudogene TRBV3-2) to TRBJ1-2; 10 bases are shared with TRBD1. Trimming at V came to 4 bases and at J to 7 bases, leaving 3 bases not matched to a gene. The CDR3 has 13 residues. Germline CDR1 and CDR2: LGHDT and YNNKEL (reference sequence).